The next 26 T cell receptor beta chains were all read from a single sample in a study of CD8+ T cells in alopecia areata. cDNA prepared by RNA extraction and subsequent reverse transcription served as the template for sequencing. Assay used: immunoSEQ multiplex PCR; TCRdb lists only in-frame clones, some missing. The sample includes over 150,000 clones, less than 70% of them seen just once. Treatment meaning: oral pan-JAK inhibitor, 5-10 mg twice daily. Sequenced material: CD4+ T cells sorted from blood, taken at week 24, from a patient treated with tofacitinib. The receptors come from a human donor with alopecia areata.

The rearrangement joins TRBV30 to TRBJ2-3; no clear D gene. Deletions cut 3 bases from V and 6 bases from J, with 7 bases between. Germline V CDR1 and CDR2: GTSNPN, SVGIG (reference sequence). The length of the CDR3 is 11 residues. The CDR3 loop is CAWSRGDTQYF. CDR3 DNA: TGTGCCTGGAGCAGAGGCGATACGCAGTATTTT.

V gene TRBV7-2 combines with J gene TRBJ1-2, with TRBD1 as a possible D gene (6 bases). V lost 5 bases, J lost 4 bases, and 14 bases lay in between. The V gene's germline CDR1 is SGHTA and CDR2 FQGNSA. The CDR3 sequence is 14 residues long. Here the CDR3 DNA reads TGTGCCAGCAGCCCGGACAGAGCCTTCTATGGCTACACCTTC. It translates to CASSPDRAFYGYTF.

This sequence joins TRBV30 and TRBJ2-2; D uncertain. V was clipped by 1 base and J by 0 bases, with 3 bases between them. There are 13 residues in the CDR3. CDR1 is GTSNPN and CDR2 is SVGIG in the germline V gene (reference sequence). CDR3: CAWSGANTGELFF. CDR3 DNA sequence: TGTGCCTGGAGTGGGGCGAACACCGGGGAGCTGTTTTTT.

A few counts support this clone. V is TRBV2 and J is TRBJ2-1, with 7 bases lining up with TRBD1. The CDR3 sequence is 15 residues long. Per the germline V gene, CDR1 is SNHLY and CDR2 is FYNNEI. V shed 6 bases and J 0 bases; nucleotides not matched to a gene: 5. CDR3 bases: TGTGCCAGCAGAGGGGGCGCGAGCTCCTACAATGAGCAGTTCTTC. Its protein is CASRGGASSYNEQFF.

CDR3 in amino acids: CASSPGQGTGELFF. The CDR3 bases are TGTGCCAGCAGTCCCGGGCAGGGGACCGGGGAGCTGTTTTTT. The chain has TRBV6-5 and TRBJ2-2; weak D call: TRBD1 (6 bases). Germline loops: CDR1 MNHEY, CDR2 SVGAGI. Trimming pared 5 bases from V and 5 bases from J, leaving 12 bases between. The CDR3 has 14 residues.

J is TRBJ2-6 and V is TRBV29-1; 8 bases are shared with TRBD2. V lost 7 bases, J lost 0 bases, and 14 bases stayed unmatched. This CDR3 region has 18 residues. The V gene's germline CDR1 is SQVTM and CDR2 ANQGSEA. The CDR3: CSARNVGGGLSGANVLTF. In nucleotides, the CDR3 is TGCAGCGCTCGGAATGTGGGCGGGGGGCTCTCTGGGGCCAACGTCCTGACTTTC.

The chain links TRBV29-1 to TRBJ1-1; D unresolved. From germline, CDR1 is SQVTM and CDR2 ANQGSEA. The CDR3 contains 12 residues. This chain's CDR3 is CSTHRTNTEAFF. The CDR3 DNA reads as TGCAGTACGCACAGAACGAACACTGAAGCTTTCTTT.

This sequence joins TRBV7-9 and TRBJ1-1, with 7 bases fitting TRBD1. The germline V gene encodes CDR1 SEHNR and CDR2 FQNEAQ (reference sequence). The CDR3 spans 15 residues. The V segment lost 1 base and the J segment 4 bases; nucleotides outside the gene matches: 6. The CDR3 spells CASSLEGAGGTEAFF. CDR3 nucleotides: TGTGCCAGCAGCTTAGAAGGAGCAGGGGGCACTGAAGCTTTCTTT.

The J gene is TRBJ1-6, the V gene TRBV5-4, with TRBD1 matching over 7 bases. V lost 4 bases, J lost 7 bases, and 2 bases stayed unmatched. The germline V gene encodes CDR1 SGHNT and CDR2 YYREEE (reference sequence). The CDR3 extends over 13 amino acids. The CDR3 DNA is TGTGCCAGCAGCCCGGGACAGAATTCACCCCTCCACTTT. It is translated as CASSPGQNSPLHF.

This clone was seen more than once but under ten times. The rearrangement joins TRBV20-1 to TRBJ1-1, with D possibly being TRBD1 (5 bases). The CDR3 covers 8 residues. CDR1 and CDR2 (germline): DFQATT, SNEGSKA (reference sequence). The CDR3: CKGREAFF. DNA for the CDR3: TGCAAGGGGCGGGAAGCTTTCTTT.

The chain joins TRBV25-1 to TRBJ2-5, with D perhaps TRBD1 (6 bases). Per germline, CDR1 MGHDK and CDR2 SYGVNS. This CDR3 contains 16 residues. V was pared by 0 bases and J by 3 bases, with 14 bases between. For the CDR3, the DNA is TGTGCCAGCAGTGAATATGGGGTCGGACAGAAAGAGACCCAGTACTTC. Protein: CASSEYGVGQKETQYF.

The CDR3 bases are TGCGCCAGCAGCTTGGACAGCACAGATACGCAGTATTTT. Translating gives CASSLDSTDTQYF. The chain carries TRBV5-1 and TRBJ2-3; D is uncertain. Trimming removed 0 bases from V and 0 bases from J, with 2 bases in between. Germline V CDR1 and CDR2: SGHRS, YFSETQ. The CDR3 contains 13 residues.

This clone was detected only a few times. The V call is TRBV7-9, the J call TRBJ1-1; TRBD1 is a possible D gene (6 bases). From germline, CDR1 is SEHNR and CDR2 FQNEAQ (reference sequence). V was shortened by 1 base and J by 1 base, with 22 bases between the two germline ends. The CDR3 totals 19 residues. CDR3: CASSLGFGYGGQKNTEAFF. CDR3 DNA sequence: TGTGCCAGCAGCTTAGGTTTCGGGTATGGCGGACAGAAGAACACTGAAGCTTTCTTT.

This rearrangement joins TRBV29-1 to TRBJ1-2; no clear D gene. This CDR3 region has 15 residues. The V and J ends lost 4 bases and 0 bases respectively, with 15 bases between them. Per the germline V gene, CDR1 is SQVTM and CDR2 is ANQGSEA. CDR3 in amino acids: CSVAKPISTNYGYTF. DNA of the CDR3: TGCAGCGTTGCAAAGCCTATCAGTACTAACTATGGCTACACCTTC.

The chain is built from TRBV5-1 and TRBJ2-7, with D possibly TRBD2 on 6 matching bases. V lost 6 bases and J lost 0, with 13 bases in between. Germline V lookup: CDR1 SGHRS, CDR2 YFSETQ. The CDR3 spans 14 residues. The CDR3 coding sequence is TGCGCCAGCAAACCGGGAGCGGTCTCCTACGAGCAGTACTTC. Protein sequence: CASKPGAVSYEQYF.

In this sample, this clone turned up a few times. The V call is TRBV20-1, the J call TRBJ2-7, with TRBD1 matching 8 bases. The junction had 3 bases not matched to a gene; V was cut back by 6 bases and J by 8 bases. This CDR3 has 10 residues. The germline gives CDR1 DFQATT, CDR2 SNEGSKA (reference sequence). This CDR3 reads CSAWDRQQYF. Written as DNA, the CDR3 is TGCAGTGCCTGGGACAGGCAGCAGTACTTC.

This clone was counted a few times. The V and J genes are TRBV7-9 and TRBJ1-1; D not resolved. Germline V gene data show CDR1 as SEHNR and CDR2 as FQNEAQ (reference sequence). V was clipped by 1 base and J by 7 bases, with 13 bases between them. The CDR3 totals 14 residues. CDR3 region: CASSLGGLNREAFF. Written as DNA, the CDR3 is TGTGCCAGCAGCTTAGGCGGGTTAAACCGTGAAGCTTTCTTT.

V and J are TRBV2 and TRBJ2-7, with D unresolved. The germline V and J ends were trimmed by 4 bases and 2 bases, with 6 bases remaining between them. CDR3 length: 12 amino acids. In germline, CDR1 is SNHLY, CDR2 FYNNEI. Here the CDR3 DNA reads TGTGCCAGCAGTGTGTCCGCCTACGAGCAGTACTTC. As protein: CASSVSAYEQYF.

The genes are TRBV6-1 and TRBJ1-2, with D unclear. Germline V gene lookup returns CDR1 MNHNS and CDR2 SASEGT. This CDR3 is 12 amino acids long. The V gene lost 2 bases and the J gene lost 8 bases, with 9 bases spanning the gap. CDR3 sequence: CASSETALGYTF. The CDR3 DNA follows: TGTGCCAGCAGTGAAACGGCCCTGGGCTACACCTTC.

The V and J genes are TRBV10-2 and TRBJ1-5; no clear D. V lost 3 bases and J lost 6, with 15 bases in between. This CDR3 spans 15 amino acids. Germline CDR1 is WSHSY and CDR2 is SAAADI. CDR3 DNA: TGCGCCAGCAGTGACCGATCGGGGTCGGGTCAGCCCCAGCATTTT. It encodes CASSDRSGSGQPQHF.

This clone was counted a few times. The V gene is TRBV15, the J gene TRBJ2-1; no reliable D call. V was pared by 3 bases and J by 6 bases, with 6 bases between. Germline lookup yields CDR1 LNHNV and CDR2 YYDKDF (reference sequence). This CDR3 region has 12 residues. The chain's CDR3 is CATSSIFNEQFF. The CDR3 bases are TGTGCCACCAGCAGTATTTTCAATGAGCAGTTCTTC.

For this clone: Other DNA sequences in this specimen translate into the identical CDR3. CDR3 sequence (DNA): TGCAGCGTTAGCGACAGCTCTTACGAGCAGTACTTC. As protein: CSVSDSSYEQYF. J is TRBJ2-7 and V is TRBV29-1; the D gene is possibly TRBD1 (5 bases). The CDR3 length is 12 residues. V was clipped by 5 bases and J by 4 bases, with 12 bases between them. From germline, CDR1 is SQVTM and CDR2 ANQGSEA.

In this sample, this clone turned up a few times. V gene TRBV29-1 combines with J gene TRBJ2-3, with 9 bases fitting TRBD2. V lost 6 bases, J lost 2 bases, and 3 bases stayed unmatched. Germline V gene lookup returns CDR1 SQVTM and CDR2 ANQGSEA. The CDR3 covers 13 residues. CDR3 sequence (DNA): TGCAGCGTAGTAGCGGGGGCCACAGATACGCAGTATTTT. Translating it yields CSVVAGATDTQYF.

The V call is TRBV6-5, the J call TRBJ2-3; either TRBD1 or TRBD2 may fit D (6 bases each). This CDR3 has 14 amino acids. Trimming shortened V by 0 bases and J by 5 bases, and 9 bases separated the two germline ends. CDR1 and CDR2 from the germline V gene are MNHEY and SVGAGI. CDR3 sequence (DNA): TGTGCCAGCAGTTACTCCGGGGGCCAAGATACGCAGTATTTT. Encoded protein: CASSYSGGQDTQYF.

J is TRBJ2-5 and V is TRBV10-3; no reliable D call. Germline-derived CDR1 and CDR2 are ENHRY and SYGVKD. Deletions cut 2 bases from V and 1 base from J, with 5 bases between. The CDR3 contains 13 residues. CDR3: CAISELSQETQYF. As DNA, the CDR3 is TGTGCCATCAGTGAGCTGTCCCAAGAGACCCAGTACTTC.

The CDR3 nucleotides are TGTGCCAGCAGCCAAGTACGGGATCCTGAGCCCCAGCATTTT. It is translated as CASSQVRDPEPQHF. V is TRBV4-2 and J is TRBJ1-5; unclear D gene. CDR1 and CDR2 (germline): LGHNA, YNFKEQ. CDR3 size: 14 residues. V lost 1 base and J 8 bases, leaving 12 bases between the germline ends.